Each of the 24 T cell receptor beta chains below was sequenced from the same sample in a study of beta chain features in type 1 diabetes. Study results and caveats: When Type 1 diabetes patients were examined, their TCRB CDR3s proved moderately but significantly shorter in all four CD4+ subsets.

The antigens these receptors bind are not known. Expressed TCRB transcripts were sequenced because the isolated RNA had all been reverse transcribed beforehand. The assay was immunoSEQ multiplex PCR, and TCRdb's table has in-frame clones only and misses some. The sample contains around 690,000 clones, about an eighth of which appear only once. The sequenced material came from naive CD4+ T cells from blood. The receptors here all came from a man under 40 with type 1 diabetes.

Only a few counts were recorded for this clone. The rearrangement uses TRBV7-9 and TRBJ2-7; D is possibly TRBD1 (5 bases). V lost 1 base, J lost 2 bases, and 9 bases lay in between. The CDR3 spans 14 residues. Germline V gene data show CDR1 as SEHNR and CDR2 as FQNEAQ (reference sequence). In DNA form, the CDR3 reads TGTGCCAGCAGCTTAGATCCAGGGCCCTACGAGCAGTACTTC. Translated, it gives CASSLDPGPYEQYF.

CDR3 protein: CAIRAVVDTEAFF. Here the CDR3 DNA reads TGTGCCATCAGGGCAGTGGTGGACACTGAAGCTTTCTTT. The chain has TRBV10-3 and TRBJ1-1; no firm D call. Trimming took off 6 bases at V and 3 bases at J, with 11 bases between the two ends. The CDR3 is 13 amino acids. Germline CDR1 reads ENHRY; CDR2 reads SYGVKD.

The rearrangement uses TRBV11-2 and TRBJ1-2; 7 positions match TRBD1. Trimming cost V 5 bases and J 4 bases; bases outside gene matches: 7. This CDR3 is 14 amino acids long. Germline lookup yields CDR1 SGHAT and CDR2 FQNNGV. CDR3 loop: CASSQTGYGYGYTF. In DNA, the CDR3 is TGTGCCAGCAGCCAGACAGGGTATGGCTATGGCTACACCTTC. The complete variable domain, with remaining parts taken from reference TRBV11-2 and TRBJ1-2, reads EAGVAQSPRYKIIEKRQSVAFWCNPISGHATLYWYQQILGQGPKLLIQFQNNGVVDDSQLPKDRFSAERLKGVDSTLKIQPAKLEDSAVYLCASSQTGYGYGYTFGSGTRLTVV.

This clone was counted between two and nine times. The rearrangement links TRBV23-1 to TRBJ2-4; either TRBD1 or TRBD2 may supply D (5 bases each). TRBV23-1 is an ORF, and what it does is uncertain. There are 17 residues in the CDR3. The V end was cut by 4 bases, the J end by 4 bases, with 20 bases between. CDR3 residues: CASSPPAGAVKKNIQYF. CDR3 nucleotide sequence: TGCGCCAGCAGTCCCCCGGCCGGGGCCGTAAAAAAAAACATTCAGTACTTC.

This clone was detected a few times. The chain links TRBV7-8 to TRBJ1-4, with D tentatively TRBD1 (6 bases). The CDR3 spans 13 residues. Trimming removed 3 bases at V and 8 bases at J, with 10 bases between. The germline CDR1 and CDR2 sequences are SGHVS and FQNEAQ. The CDR3 is CASSFWDTEKLFF. CDR3 DNA: TGTGCCAGCAGCTTTTGGGACACCGAAAAACTGTTTTTT.

This clone was counted between two and nine times. The chain uses TRBV28 and TRBJ1-3, with D perhaps matching TRBD1 (5 bases). V lost 4 bases, J lost 0 bases, and 10 bases lay in between. Germline-derived CDR1 and CDR2 are MDHEN and SYDVKM. The CDR3 contains 15 residues. Here the CDR3 reads CASSSGTASGNTIYF. The CDR3 coding sequence is TGTGCCAGCAGTTCCGGGACGGCCTCTGGAAACACCATATATTTT.

This clone was seen a few times. The genes are TRBV6-1 and TRBJ1-5, with unresolved D. Germline loops: CDR1 MNHNS, CDR2 SASEGT. The CDR3 totals 13 residues. The V and J ends lost 8 bases and 5 bases respectively, with 13 bases between them. In DNA form, the CDR3 reads TGTGCCAGCTCTCTCGTGGAGCATCAGCCCCAGCATTTT. This codes for CASSLVEHQPQHF.

The table lists this clone with a few counts. The CDR3 spells CASSIGLNNEQFF. CDR3 coding DNA: TGTGCCAGTAGTATTGGACTGAACAATGAGCAGTTCTTC. V and J are TRBV19 and TRBJ2-1; D might be TRBD2 (5 bases). With 3 bases removed from V and 5 bases from J, the gap between germline ends came to 8 bases. CDR3 size: 13 residues. The germline V gene has CDR1 LNHDA and CDR2 SQIVND (reference sequence). The full variable domain, rest sourced from reference TRBV19 and TRBJ2-1, is DGGITQSPKYLFRKEGQNVTLSCEQNLNHDAMYWYRQDPGQGLRLIYYSQIVNDFQKGDIAEGYSVSREKKESFPLTVTSAQKNPTAFYLCASSIGLNNEQFFGPGTRLTVL.

This clone has just a few counts. The V gene is TRBV5-6, the J gene TRBJ2-1; D perhaps matches TRBD1 (6 bases). Germline assignment: CDR1 SGHDT and CDR2 YYEEEE. The CDR3 totals 12 residues. V was cut by 1 base and J by 8 bases, with 7 bases left in between. Here the CDR3 DNA reads TGTGCCAGCAGCTTGAAGGGGGATGAGCAGTTCTTC. Protein: CASSLKGDEQFF.

V usage is TRBV7-2 and J usage is TRBJ1-2; 11 bases fit TRBD1. The CDR3 consists of 15 residues. Germline CDR1 SGHTA, CDR2 FQGNSA. V was pared by 4 bases and J by 4 bases, with 5 bases of the junction left unmatched. The CDR3 loop is CASSSGQGAGYGYTF. Written as DNA, the CDR3 is TGTGCCAGCAGCTCCGGACAGGGGGCGGGCTATGGCTACACCTTC.

V is TRBV4-1 and J is TRBJ2-7; D not resolved. There are 16 residues in the CDR3. Trimming pared 2 bases from V and 3 bases from J, leaving 17 bases between. Germline V CDR1 and CDR2: MGHRA, YSYEKL. CDR3 bases: TGCGCCAGCAGCCAACTGTGGCCCCCTGAAATCTACGAGCAGTACTTC. This encodes CASSQLWPPEIYEQYF.

The chain employs TRBV15 and TRBJ1-2; the D is unclear. Trimming cost V 5 bases and J 5 bases, with 6 bases left between them. Germline V gene lookup returns CDR1 LNHNV and CDR2 YYDKDF (reference sequence). The CDR3 runs to 11 residues. CDR3 nucleotides: TGTGCCACCAGCGGGATTTATGGCTACACCTTC. Translation: CATSGIYGYTF.

This clone appeared a few times. The chain couples TRBV29-1 to TRBJ2-2; a possible D gene is TRBD1 (6 bases). This CDR3 spans 16 amino acids. Trimming shortened V by 5 bases and J by 1 base, and 17 bases separated the two germline ends. CDR1 is SQVTM and CDR2 is ANQGSEA in the germline V gene. The CDR3, as DNA: TGCAGCGTTTCCCCCTACACAGGGTTGAACACCGGGGAGCTGTTTTTT. Protein: CSVSPYTGLNTGELFF.

In its sample, this clone was seen a few times. The same CDR3 is also encoded by other DNA sequences in this sample. This chain uses TRBV9 with TRBJ2-1, with 9 bases matching TRBD1. Per germline, CDR1 SGDLS and CDR2 YYNGEE. The CDR3 extends over 15 amino acids. The V segment lost 3 bases and the J segment 1 base; nucleotides outside the gene matches: 2. The CDR3 sequence: CASSAGQGSYNEQFF. DNA for the CDR3: TGTGCCAGCAGCGCGGGACAGGGATCCTACAATGAGCAGTTCTTC.

This clone was seen a few times. The rearrangement uses TRBV5-4 and TRBJ2-3; 7 bases fit TRBD1. There are 15 residues in the CDR3. Germline CDR1 is SGHNT and CDR2 is YYREEE (reference sequence). Trimming removed 4 bases from V and 1 base from J; junction bases left unmatched: 6. The CDR3, as DNA: TGTGCCAGCAGCGATAGACAGGGCGGCACAGATACGCAGTATTTT. It codes for CASSDRQGGTDTQYF.

The CDR3 coding sequence is TGTGCCATCAGTGTTGAGGGTGGTAACACTGAAGCTTTCTTT. This encodes CAISVEGGNTEAFF. The rearrangement uses TRBV10-3 and TRBJ1-1; unclear D gene. Germline CDR1 is ENHRY and CDR2 is SYGVKD. The CDR3 runs to 14 residues. With 4 bases removed from V and 2 bases from J, the gap between germline ends came to 11 bases.

The chain recombines TRBV28 with TRBJ2-1, with 12 bases aligning to TRBD2. The CDR3 has 13 residues. Losses at the gene ends were 6 bases for V and 10 bases for J; bases not matched to a gene: 4. Per the germline V gene, CDR1 is MDHEN and CDR2 is SYDVKM. In DNA form, the CDR3 reads TGTGCCAGCAGGGGGACTAGCGGGCTGGAGCAGTTCTTC. Protein product: CASRGTSGLEQFF.

This clone was seen a few times. The chain is built from TRBV7-2 and TRBJ2-3, with a tentative D call TRBD2 (6 bases). Germline V lookup: CDR1 SGHTA, CDR2 FQGNSA. The germline V and J ends were trimmed by 3 bases and 0 bases, with 10 bases remaining between them. The CDR3 extends over 15 amino acids. CDR3 DNA: TGTGCCAGCAGCTTCCGGGCGGGAAGCACAGATACGCAGTATTTT. Amino acid sequence: CASSFRAGSTDTQYF.

This clone was recorded a few times. The rearrangement uses TRBV7-2 and TRBJ1-6; D not resolved. Germline CDR1 is SGHTA and CDR2 is FQGNSA. The ends were cut back, 6 bases at V and 0 bases at J, with 9 bases in the middle. The CDR3 length is 15 residues. CDR3 amino acids: CASRLQSSYNSPLHF. As DNA, the CDR3 is TGTGCCAGCAGACTCCAGAGCTCCTATAATTCACCCCTCCACTTT.

This clone was picked up a small number of times. The chain uses TRBV7-2 and TRBJ2-1; D call uncertain. The CDR3 is made up of 12 amino acids. The germline V gene encodes CDR1 SGHTA and CDR2 FQGNSA. V lost 5 bases to trimming and J lost 10 bases, with 12 bases between them. In DNA form, the CDR3 reads TGTGCCAGCAGCGCACTACCCGTGGAGCAGTTCTTC. Encoded protein: CASSALPVEQFF.

The chain couples TRBV4-3 to TRBJ2-6, with TRBD1 as a possible D gene (5 bases). This CDR3 has 17 amino acids. The germline V gene encodes CDR1 LGHNA and CDR2 YSLEER. Trimming removed 1 base from V and 4 bases from J, with 14 bases in between. CDR3: CASSQGLGAAGANVLTF. The DNA for the CDR3 is TGCGCCAGCAGCCAAGGATTAGGGGCCGCGGGGGCCAACGTCCTGACTTTC.

A few counts support this clone. The V gene is TRBV5-1, the J gene TRBJ2-5, with 8 bases identical to TRBD1. This CDR3 comprises 15 residues. With V trimmed by 1 base and J by 1 base, 3 bases remained unmatched. Germline CDR1 reads SGHRS; CDR2 reads YFSETQ. The CDR3 coding sequence is TGCGCCAGCAGCTTGAGGACAGGGTCCCAAGAGACCCAGTACTTC. Amino acids: CASSLRTGSQETQYF. Filled out from reference TRBV5-1 and TRBJ2-5, the complete variable domain reads KAGVTQTPRYLIKTRGQQVTLSCSPISGHRSVSWYQQTPGQGLQFLFEYFSETQRNKGNFPGRFSGRQFSNSRSEMNVSTLELGDSALYLCASSLRTGSQETQYFGPGTRLLVL.

This clone is a singleton in its sample. V usage is TRBV6-1 and J usage is TRBJ2-3, with D possibly being TRBD1 (5 bases). The CDR3 totals 14 residues. V was trimmed by 10 bases and J by 0 bases, leaving 14 bases between them. Germline loops: CDR1 MNHNS, CDR2 SASEGT. The CDR3 region is CATLAQASTDTQYF. CDR3 DNA: TGTGCCACCTTAGCACAGGCGAGCACAGATACGCAGTATTTT.

This clone appeared a few times. This rearrangement joins TRBV29-1 to TRBJ2-3, with D possibly being TRBD1 (5 bases). Trimming shortened V by 3 bases and J by 4 bases, and 8 bases separated the two germline ends. CDR1 is SQVTM and CDR2 is ANQGSEA in the germline V gene. CDR3 length: 12 residues. The CDR3 region is CSVDQGPDTQYF. The CDR3 region has the DNA TGCAGCGTTGATCAGGGCCCAGATACGCAGTATTTT.